This T cell receptor beta chain was captured in a study of cytomegalovirus exposure and HLA in healthy donors (dated by TCRdb to about 2017). Study-level background: A later analysis indicated that the 95 to 150 validation repertoires were generated on the platform also employed for the 600 to 750 repertoires of the first cohort. The study aimed to test whether cataloging public T cell receptors could reveal signatures of past pathogen exposure. A separate validation cohort of roughly 120 different subjects was used in addition to the approximately 640-subject first cohort. To predict cytomegalovirus infection status, the study brought together high-throughput TCR immunosequencing, statistical association of individual TCRs with disease status, and machine learning.

At the junction V is shortened by 1 base and J by 4 bases, with 13 bases in between. Taken from cysteine to phenylalanine, the CDR3 has 15 residues. Only the CDR3 DNA is retained, 45 bases long and in frame from the first base. The germline V gene provides CDR1 MDHEN and CDR2 SYDVKM. What the authors observed across the whole study: A later analysis had no HLA typing for the validation cohort, so co-occurrence there was scored across all 130 or so repertoires. It was suggested by the authors that the approach could potentially be generalized to other disease states and immunological phenotypes. Three of the identified cytomegalovirus-associated TCR beta chains were confirmed in vitro to be specific for cytomegalovirus antigens. Most TCR sequences were seen in very few donors, while some public TCRs were found in many individuals. The study listed 164 TCR beta chains as associated with cytomegalovirus. In a later analysis, TCRs clustered in the first cohort were found to also tend to co-occur in the 120 or so validation repertoires, with 94% of cluster scores above 0. The classifier was reported to diagnose cytomegalovirus status with high specificity and sensitivity in both the original and validation cohorts.

Separate from the approximately 700-subject first cohort, the validation cohort of more than 90 subjects was the group to which the donors belonged. The library was built by means of the immunoSEQ multiplex PCR assay. The original methods were these. A statistical classification framework was built to diagnose cytomegalovirus status from the catalog of TCR beta chain sequences. As stored in TCRdb, this immuneACCESS dataset retains in-frame rearrangements with V and J assigned. A fraction of the clones does not appear; measured against another copy, unresolved V genes explain less than half of the discrepancy, and the remainder lacks a known reason. Clonal size and the V and J genes are those of that table, whereas D and trimming came from the DNA. This sample gives more than 300,000 clones in total; just over 85% of them show up just once. The ten largest clones represent about 0.8% of the sample.

As to this clone: The antigen it binds to is not known. The input lacks base qualities; no much larger clone sits a single base away.

The sequence derives from a woman aged 18 to 35 in good health and CMV-seronegative. Sequenced sample: PBMCs. This chain is built from TRBV28 and TRBJ1-2; the D gene is not confidently resolved. The DNA reads TGTGCCAGCAGTTTATCAGGCCCCCTGGGCTATGGCTACACCTTC. It translates as CASSLSGPLGYGYTF.